Sequencing of this TCR beta chain was carried out in a study of T cell responses to AZD1222 COVID-19 vaccine. Profiled with immunoSEQ multiplex PCR; TCRdb holds only in-frame clones, not every one. The data hold fewer than 200,000 clones, with roughly nine tenths observed a single time. On this clone itself: As yet, its antigen is unknown.

Study-wide results and limits: Females outnumbered males among donors, who were mostly white British; clonal diversity was possibly underestimated. Vaccine-associated CD4 TCRs spanned spike, dominant at 160-218 and 743-854.

This TCR was sampled from an adult who received the AZD1222 COVID-19 vaccine. The sample consisted of peripheral blood, taken 28 days after the second AZD1222 dose.

The CDR3 nucleotides read TGTGCCAGCAGTTACGACGGAGGGAACACTGAAGCTTTCTTT. Translation: CASSYDGGNTEAFF. The J gene is TRBJ1-1, the V gene TRBV6-5; no clear D gene. CDR1 MNHEY and CDR2 SVGAGI come from the germline V gene. V shed 2 bases and J shed 1 base, with 8 bases lying between them. CDR3 length equals 14 residues.